These 26 T cell receptor beta chains were all obtained from the same sample, sequenced in a study of CD8 T cells in Susac syndrome. cDNA came from roughly 0.47 to 1 ug RNA primed by random hexamers. TCRdb used MiXCR to reprocess the immunoSEQ multiplex PCR reads, holding one entry per CDR3 protein. The sample gives approximately 150,000 distinct CDR3 sequences, approximately 93% of which show up once; 0.075% to 0.095% is in the top ten. Material for sequencing was CD4+ T cells from PBMCs. The receptors here all came from a human donor with multiple sclerosis.

The sample holds one count of this clonotype. CDR3 region: CAIREGDHNEQFF. In DNA form, the CDR3 reads TGTGCCATCCGGGAGGGCGATCACAATGAGCAGTTCTTC. This sequence joins TRBV7-9 and TRBJ2-1, with 8 nucleotides matching TRBD2. Germline CDR1 and CDR2: SEHNR and FQNEAQ (reference sequence). Unmatched junction bases numbered 7, after V lost 10 bases and J lost 5 bases. This CDR3 region has 13 residues.

The J gene is TRBJ2-7, the V gene TRBV20-1; D remains ambiguous. This CDR3 has 12 amino acids. Germline CDR1 DFQATT, CDR2 SNEGSKA (reference sequence). The ends were cut back, 7 bases at V and 4 bases at J, with 14 bases in the middle. CDR3 DNA sequence: TGCAGTGTAAGGAGAGATTCGTACGAGCAGTACTTC. It encodes CSVRRDSYEQYF.

V and J are TRBV18 and TRBJ2-7; D possibly corresponds to TRBD2 (6 bases). V lost 3 bases, J lost 6 bases, and 15 bases lay in between. Looked up from germline, CDR1 is KGHSH and CDR2 is LQKENI. CDR3 length equals 14 residues. DNA for the CDR3: TGTGCCAGCTCACCCCCACTGGGGACTCGCGAGCAGTACTTC. It translates to CASSPPLGTREQYF.

The chain employs TRBV18 and TRBJ2-5; D is unresolved. Germline V gene data show CDR1 as KGHSH and CDR2 as LQKENI. The length of the CDR3 is 14 residues. The germline V and J ends were trimmed by 3 bases and 2 bases, with 10 bases remaining between them. The CDR3 here is CASSPTPIQETQYF. For the CDR3, the DNA is TGTGCCAGCTCACCGACCCCCATTCAAGAGACCCAGTACTTC.

The chain employs TRBV27 and TRBJ2-1; perhaps TRBD2 as D (7 bases). This CDR3 comprises 18 residues. Trimming cost V 0 bases and J 4 bases, with 19 bases left between them. Germline V gene lookup returns CDR1 MNHEY and CDR2 SMNVEV (reference sequence). CDR3: CASSLSAGRAGAYNEQFF. In nucleotides, the CDR3 is TGTGCCAGCAGTTTATCGGCTGGACGGGCGGGGGCATACAATGAGCAGTTCTTC.

The chain carries TRBV18 and TRBJ2-1, with 13 bases fitting TRBD2. Germline CDR1 reads KGHSH; CDR2 reads LQKENI. The CDR3 runs 16 residues. V shed 1 base and J 6 bases; nucleotides not matched to a gene: 3. CDR3 amino acids: CASSPRGTSGANEQFF. The CDR3 DNA sequence: TGTGCCAGCTCACCACGTGGGACTAGCGGGGCCAATGAGCAGTTCTTC.

There are a few counts of this clonotype. This chain connects TRBV11-2 to TRBJ2-5; 7 bases align to TRBD1. The CDR3 length is 14 residues. CDR1 is SGHAT, CDR2 FQNNGV, per germline. Trimming at V came to 3 bases and at J to 2 bases, leaving 3 bases not matched to a gene. CDR3 protein: CASSFDRVQETQYF. The CDR3 DNA sequence: TGTGCCAGCAGCTTCGACAGGGTTCAAGAGACCCAGTACTTC.

This rearrangement joins TRBV28 to TRBJ1-5; 7 positions match TRBD1. Germline CDR1 and CDR2: MDHEN and SYDVKM. CDR3 size: 14 residues. Trimming took 6 bases from V and 5 from J; bases not matched to a gene: 7. Here the CDR3 DNA reads TGTGCCAGCAGACTTGGACAGGCTCATCAGCCCCAGCATTTT. This codes for CASRLGQAHQPQHF. Full variable domain (outside the CDR3, taken from reference TRBV28 and TRBJ1-5): DVKVTQSSRYLVKRTGEKVFLECVQDMDHENMFWYRQDPGLGLRLIYFSYDVKMKEKGDIPEGYSVSREKKERFSLILESASTNQTSMYLCASRLGQAHQPQHFGDGTRLSIL.

This clonotype was seen a single time. This chain connects TRBV29-1 to TRBJ2-1; 10 nucleotides match TRBD1. The trim removed 7 bases at V and 13 bases at J, leaving 4 bases unmatched. The CDR3 has 10 amino acids. Germline V gene data show CDR1 as SQVTM and CDR2 as ANQGSEA. The CDR3 sequence: CSAGDRGQFF. DNA of the CDR3: TGCAGCGCCGGGGACAGGGGACAGTTCTTC.

The chain recombines TRBV20-1 with TRBJ1-2, with 12 bases lining up with TRBD1. The length of the CDR3 is 14 residues. Trimming cost V 4 bases and J 8 bases; bases outside gene matches: 8. Germline V gene lookup returns CDR1 DFQATT and CDR2 SNEGSKA (reference sequence). DNA of the CDR3: TGCAGTGCTAAACGGGACAGGGGGCTATTGGGCTACACCTTC. The encoded protein is CSAKRDRGLLGYTF.

V and J are TRBV20-1 and TRBJ2-2, with 8 bases that match TRBD1. This CDR3 has 14 residues. Germline V gene lookup returns CDR1 DFQATT and CDR2 SNEGSKA (reference sequence). Trimming cost V 5 bases and J 4 bases; bases outside gene matches: 6. CDR3 protein: CSALGQGSTGELFF. DNA of the CDR3: TGCAGTGCTCTCGGACAGGGAAGCACCGGGGAGCTGTTTTTT.

The chain combines TRBV18 with TRBJ2-1; either TRBD1 or TRBD2 may fit D (5 bases each). From germline, CDR1 is KGHSH and CDR2 LQKENI. The CDR3 is made up of 14 amino acids. The ends were cut back, 5 bases at V and 8 bases at J, with 16 bases in the middle. The CDR3 region has the DNA TGTGCCAGCTCATCTAGCAGGGCGACGGATGAGCAGTTCTTC. Translating gives CASSSSRATDEQFF.

This sequence joins TRBV7-6 and TRBJ2-2; the D gene is possibly TRBD2 (5 bases). The CDR3 consists of 14 residues. V dropped 6 bases and J dropped 5 bases, with 13 bases sitting between them. CDR1 is SGHVS and CDR2 is FNYEAQ in the germline V gene. The CDR3 nucleotides read TGTGCCAGCAGAAGATTCGAGGGAACCGGGGAGCTGTTTTTT. It codes for CASRRFEGTGELFF.

The CDR3 reads CASRSYYQETQYF. In nucleotides, the CDR3 is TGTGCCAGCAGGAGCTATTACCAAGAGACCCAGTACTTC. The chain carries TRBV2 and TRBJ2-5, with D hard to call. The germline V gene has CDR1 SNHLY and CDR2 FYNNEI. Trimming pared 6 bases from V and 0 bases from J, leaving 8 bases between. The CDR3 spans 13 residues.

The chain recombines TRBV15 with TRBJ1-1; 7 nucleotides align to TRBD1. J gave up 4 bases and V 3 bases, and 5 bases lay outside the gene matches. The CDR3 contains 14 residues. The germline CDR1 and CDR2 sequences are LNHNV and YYDKDF (reference sequence). CDR3 residues: CATSSQQGTTEAFF. The CDR3 DNA is TGTGCCACCAGCAGCCAACAGGGGACCACTGAAGCTTTCTTT. Together with reference TRBV15 and TRBJ1-1, the CDR3 gives the full variable domain: DAMVIQNPRYQVTQFGKPVTLSCSQTLNHNVMYWYQQKSSQAPKLLFHYYDKDFNNEADTPDNFQSRRPNTSFCFLDIRSPGLGDTAMYLCATSSQQGTTEAFFGQGTRLTVV.

J is TRBJ2-1 and V is TRBV20-1; a possible D gene is TRBD2 (6 bases). Per the germline V gene, CDR1 is DFQATT and CDR2 is SNEGSKA (reference sequence). The germline V and J ends were trimmed by 5 bases and 3 bases, with 14 bases remaining between them. The CDR3 totals 14 residues. The CDR3 region has the DNA TGCAGTGCTCCTCGTGGGGAGGTCTACAATGAGCAGTTCTTC. Residues: CSAPRGEVYNEQFF.

The rearrangement joins TRBV3-1 to TRBJ1-2, with D perhaps matching TRBD1 (6 bases). V was clipped by 0 bases and J by 8 bases, with 13 bases between them. CDR1 LGHDT and CDR2 YNNKEL come from the germline V gene (reference sequence). The CDR3 is made up of 14 amino acids. The CDR3 coding sequence is TGTGCCAGCAGCCAAGAGGGGGGGCAGGAAGGCTACACCTTC. Residues: CASSQEGGQEGYTF.

The V call is TRBV9, the J call TRBJ1-2; D call uncertain. The CDR3 spans 13 residues. Germline-derived CDR1 and CDR2 are SGDLS and YYNGEE. Deletions cut 4 bases from V and 6 bases from J, with 13 bases between. CDR3 amino acids: CASSTHRNDGYTF. The CDR3 DNA reads TGTGCCAGCAGCACACACAGAAATGATGGCTACACCTTC.

CDR3 nucleotide sequence: TGTGCCAGCAGTACTAGCGGGAGGTACCAAGAGACCCAGTACTTC. Protein: CASSTSGRYQETQYF. The J gene is TRBJ2-5, the V gene TRBV28, with TRBD2 identical over 12 bases. Germline V gene sequence: CDR1 MDHEN, CDR2 SYDVKM. After removal of 5 bases from V and 0 bases from J, the junction contained 1 base not matched to a gene. The CDR3 is 15 amino acids. The whole variable domain, remainder taken from reference TRBV28 and TRBJ2-5, is DVKVTQSSRYLVKRTGEKVFLECVQDMDHENMFWYRQDPGLGLRLIYFSYDVKMKEKGDIPEGYSVSREKKERFSLILESASTNQTSMYLCASSTSGRYQETQYFGPGTRLLVL.

The count of this clonotype is one. The chain joins TRBV7-8 to TRBJ1-1, with TRBD1 as a possible D gene (5 bases). Germline V gene sequence: CDR1 SGHVS, CDR2 FQNEAQ. The length of the CDR3 is 12 residues. The V gene lost 3 bases and the J gene lost 7 bases, with 9 bases spanning the gap. For the CDR3, the DNA is TGTGCCAGCAGCTTTAGGGGCGGTGAAGCTTTCTTT. The encoded protein is CASSFRGGEAFF. Together with reference TRBV7-8 and TRBJ1-1, the CDR3 gives the full variable domain: GAGVSQSPRYKVAKRGQDVALRCDPISGHVSLFWYQQALGQGPEFLTYFQNEAQLDKSGLPSDRFFAERPEGSVSTLKIQRTQQEDSAVYLCASSFRGGEAFFGQGTRLTVV.

The chain combines TRBV5-1 with TRBJ2-1; the D is unclear. This CDR3 is 12 amino acids long. With 2 bases removed from V and 6 bases from J, the gap between germline ends came to 6 bases. Germline lookup yields CDR1 SGHRS and CDR2 YFSETQ. CDR3 sequence reads: CASSFSSNEQFF. The CDR3 nucleotides read TGCGCCAGCAGCTTTAGCAGCAATGAGCAGTTCTTC.

The rearrangement joins TRBV29-1 to TRBJ2-5; possible D gene TRBD1, 6 bases. The V gene lost 5 bases and the J gene lost 5 bases, with 12 bases spanning the gap. This CDR3 region has 12 residues. Looked up from germline, CDR1 is SQVTM and CDR2 is ANQGSEA. The CDR3 region has the DNA TGCAGCGTTCTGGGGGCAGAGGAGACCCAGTACTTC. Amino acids: CSVLGAEETQYF.

CDR3 sequence (DNA): TGTGCCAGCTCCGAGACAACAGATACGCAGTATTTT. This gives the protein CASSETTDTQYF. The rearrangement joins TRBV6-1 to TRBJ2-3; D call uncertain. CDR3 size: 12 residues. Germline loops: CDR1 MNHNS, CDR2 SASEGT. Trimming stripped 8 bases from V and 3 bases from J, with 9 bases between.

This clonotype showed up just once. The rearrangement links TRBV20-1 to TRBJ2-5; 8 bases fit TRBD2. The CDR3 sequence is 14 residues long. V lost 6 bases and J lost 3; bases outside the gene matches: 9. CDR1 DFQATT and CDR2 SNEGSKA come from the germline V gene (reference sequence). CDR3 sequence: CSALKIAGKETQYF. CDR3 DNA sequence: TGCAGTGCCCTCAAAATAGCGGGAAAAGAGACCCAGTACTTC.

The rearrangement links TRBV3-1 to TRBJ2-5; D ambiguous. Trimming removed 1 base from V and 3 bases from J, with 12 bases in between. Per the germline V gene, CDR1 is LGHDT and CDR2 is YNNKEL (reference sequence). This CDR3 has 15 amino acids. CDR3 in amino acids: CASSQVRLDEETQYF. DNA of the CDR3: TGTGCCAGCAGCCAAGTGCGGTTGGACGAAGAGACCCAGTACTTC.

The chain recombines TRBV29-1 with TRBJ2-1; no reliable D call. The germline V gene encodes CDR1 SQVTM and CDR2 ANQGSEA. The V end lost 7 bases, the J end lost 7 bases, and 8 bases lay between the germline ends. The length of the CDR3 is 10 residues. CDR3 sequence (DNA): TGCAGCGCTGGGGTGAATGAGCAGTTCTTC. Amino acids: CSAGVNEQFF.